This T cell receptor beta chain was profiled in a study of T cell changes during pregnancy in multiple sclerosis. The assay was immunoSEQ multiplex PCR, and TCRdb's table has in-frame clones only and misses some. The sample comprises fewer than 110,000 clones, 92% of which are singletons, and 0.65% to 0.9% rests with the top ten. Germline CDR1 is SGHAT and CDR2 is FQNNGV. CDR3 length: 16 residues. Germline trimming cut 3 bases from V and 7 bases from J; bases unmatched to any gene: 11. In its sample, this clone was seen once. This sequence joins TRBV11-2 and TRBJ2-3; 9 bases fit TRBD1. Sequencing was performed on peripheral blood, taken in the third trimester of pregnancy. The clonotype originates from a female donor in good health, enrolled as a control in a pregnancy study. In nucleotides, the CDR3 is TGTGCCAGCAGCTTCCGTGGCGGACAGGGGACGAATACGCAGTATTTT. Its translation is CASSFRGGQGTNTQYF.